These 16 T cell receptor beta chains came from one sample sequenced in a study of high-grade serous ovarian cancer treatment subgroups. TCRdb keeps only in-frame clones here, not all; method: immunoSEQ multiplex PCR. Of around 9,500 clones in the sample, around nine tenths are singletons; the top ten hold roughly 1.8%. Tumor tissue was taken before any definitive surgery or chemotherapy was given. Material for sequencing was tumor tissue. Receptor source: a human donor with high-grade serous ovarian cancer.

This sequence joins TRBV7-7 and TRBJ2-7, with D possibly TRBD2 on 5 matching bases. The germline gives CDR1 SSHAT, CDR2 FNYEAQ (reference sequence). The CDR3 has 15 amino acids. Trimming took 0 bases from V and 4 from J, leaving 13 bases between them. CDR3 bases: TGTGCCAGCAGCTTAGCATCCGGGGAATCTTACGAGCAGTACTTC. This encodes CASSLASGESYEQYF.

This chain links TRBV5-1 with TRBJ2-5, with D perhaps assigned TRBD1 or TRBD2 (5 bases each). Germline V gene sequence: CDR1 SGHRS, CDR2 YFSETQ. Trimming cost V 7 bases and J 2 bases, with 12 bases left between them. The CDR3 is made up of 13 amino acids. CDR3 residues: CASARGPQETQYF. CDR3 sequence (DNA): TGCGCCAGCGCACGGGGACCGCAAGAGACCCAGTACTTC. Based on the CDR3 plus reference TRBV5-1 and TRBJ2-5, the full variable domain is KAGVTQTPRYLIKTRGQQVTLSCSPISGHRSVSWYQQTPGQGLQFLFEYFSETQRNKGNFPGRFSGRQFSNSRSEMNVSTLELGDSALYLCASARGPQETQYFGPGTRLLVL.

J is TRBJ1-3 and V is TRBV13, with D possibly TRBD1 on 5 matching bases. The V gene lost 4 bases and the J gene lost 6 bases, with 16 bases spanning the gap. The CDR3 runs 15 residues. The germline gives CDR1 PRHDT, CDR2 FYEKMQ (reference sequence). CDR3 protein: CASSWGVPPVNTIYF. In nucleotides, the CDR3 is TGTGCCAGCAGCTGGGGGGTTCCGCCCGTAAACACCATATATTTT.

CDR3 region: CASSPEGDSYEQYF. CDR3 nucleotides: TGTGCCAGCTCACCAGAGGGGGATTCCTACGAGCAGTACTTC. The chain uses TRBV18 and TRBJ2-7, with D possibly TRBD1 on 6 matching bases. This CDR3 has 14 amino acids. V was shortened by 2 bases and J by 1 base, with 9 bases between the two germline ends. Germline V gene sequence: CDR1 KGHSH, CDR2 LQKENI.

V usage is TRBV5-1 and J usage is TRBJ2-7, with 11 positions matching TRBD1. Germline V gene sequence: CDR1 SGHRS, CDR2 YFSETQ. Trimming removed 7 bases from V and 2 bases from J; junction bases left unmatched: 11. The CDR3 sequence is 16 residues long. Here the CDR3 DNA reads TGCGCCAGCCAAATCTCACCGGGACAGGGGGCCTACGAGCAGTACTTC. Translating gives CASQISPGQGAYEQYF.

The gene calls are TRBV5-4 and TRBJ2-3; no definite D call. V was cut by 1 base and J by 0 bases, with 6 bases left in between. Germline CDR1 SGHNT, CDR2 YYREEE (reference sequence). The CDR3 has 14 amino acids. CDR3 sequence reads: CASSLSRSTDTQYF. Here the CDR3 DNA reads TGTGCCAGCAGCTTGTCCAGGAGCACAGATACGCAGTATTTT.

The chain links TRBV5-1 to TRBJ2-6, with D possibly TRBD1 on 6 matching bases. This CDR3 comprises 18 residues. The V gene's germline CDR1 is SGHRS and CDR2 YFSETQ. V shed 4 bases and J shed 0 bases, with 17 bases lying between them. This CDR3 is CASSIQGSLTSGANVLTF. The CDR3 nucleotides are TGCGCCAGCAGCATCCAGGGGTCCCTCACCTCTGGGGCCAACGTCCTGACTTTC.

The chain is built from TRBV5-1 and TRBJ1-2; 9 bases line up with TRBD1. Looked up from germline, CDR1 is SGHRS and CDR2 is YFSETQ. The CDR3 extends over 15 amino acids. The trim removed 6 bases at V and 5 bases at J, leaving 11 bases unmatched. For the CDR3, the DNA is TGCGCCAGCAAGTTGGACAGGGGCCTTATTTATGGCTACACCTTC. It is translated as CASKLDRGLIYGYTF. Supplemented by reference TRBV5-1 and TRBJ1-2, the full variable domain reads KAGVTQTPRYLIKTRGQQVTLSCSPISGHRSVSWYQQTPGQGLQFLFEYFSETQRNKGNFPGRFSGRQFSNSRSEMNVSTLELGDSALYLCASKLDRGLIYGYTFGSGTRLTVV.

V and J are TRBV7-2 and TRBJ1-2; 8 positions match TRBD1. After removal of 1 base from V and 7 bases from J, the junction contained 5 bases not matched to a gene. There are 14 residues in the CDR3. CDR1 and CDR2 from the germline V gene are SGHTA and FQGNSA. CDR3 sequence: CASSLGQGARGYTF. The CDR3 bases are TGTGCCAGCAGCTTAGGGCAGGGGGCTCGTGGCTACACCTTC.

V usage is TRBV6-4 and J usage is TRBJ2-3; 7 positions agree with TRBD1. The V gene's germline CDR1 is MRHNA and CDR2 SNTAGT. V dropped 3 bases and J dropped 2; count of bases not matched to a gene: 8. The CDR3 sequence is 16 residues long. This CDR3 is CASSEGGQSNTDTQYF. The CDR3 nucleotides are TGTGCCAGCAGTGAAGGGGGACAGAGTAACACAGATACGCAGTATTTT.

V and J are TRBV4-3 and TRBJ2-3, with D possibly TRBD1 on 6 matching bases. From germline, CDR1 is LGHNA and CDR2 YSLEER. Deletions cut 3 bases from V and 6 bases from J, with 10 bases between. The length of the CDR3 is 13 residues. The CDR3 region is CASSQEDRDTQYF. CDR3 bases: TGCGCCAGCAGCCAGGAAGACAGGGATACGCAGTATTTT.

The chain employs TRBV7-2 and TRBJ1-4; TRBD1 matches 9 bases. The CDR3 totals 15 residues. Per germline, CDR1 SGHTA and CDR2 FQGNSA. V shed 0 bases, J shed 8 bases, and the junction held 4 bases outside the gene matches. CDR3 nucleotide sequence: TGTGCCAGCAGCTTAGCGACAGGGGGTGGGGAAAAACTGTTTTTT. Protein: CASSLATGGGEKLFF.

The chain recombines TRBV5-6 with TRBJ2-2; 7 bases line up with TRBD2. The germline V gene has CDR1 SGHDT and CDR2 YYEEEE. This CDR3 spans 13 amino acids. V lost 3 bases to trimming and J lost 5 bases; unmatched junction nucleotides: 1. CDR3 nucleotide sequence: TGTGCCAGCAGCTCGGGGGGAACCGGGGAGCTGTTTTTT. Translation: CASSSGGTGELFF.

V is TRBV5-4 and J is TRBJ2-5; D unresolved. There are 12 residues in the CDR3. Trimming shortened V by 3 bases and J by 0 bases, and 3 bases separated the two germline ends. Germline loops: CDR1 SGHNT, CDR2 YYREEE (reference sequence). CDR3 bases: TGTGCCAGCAGCTCCAACCAAGAGACCCAGTACTTC. Residues: CASSSNQETQYF.

The chain is built from TRBV4-1 and TRBJ1-2; D possibly corresponds to TRBD1 (5 bases). Germline V gives CDR1 MGHRA, CDR2 YSYEKL. The V end lost 3 bases, the J end lost 8 bases, and 16 bases lay between the germline ends. The CDR3 has 14 residues. Written as DNA, the CDR3 is TGCGCCAGCAGCCAGGGACCAGGTGGGAGCGGCTACACCTTC. This encodes CASSQGPGGSGYTF.

V gene TRBV4-1 combines with J gene TRBJ1-1; TRBD1 might be the D (6 bases). The germline V and J ends were trimmed by 4 bases and 7 bases, with 19 bases remaining between them. From germline, CDR1 is MGHRA and CDR2 YSYEKL. This CDR3 is 15 amino acids long. The CDR3 protein is CASSPTTGLQNEAFF. CDR3 nucleotides: TGCGCCAGCAGCCCCACAACAGGGCTACAGAATGAAGCTTTCTTT.